This T cell receptor (beta chain) was observed in a study of blood T cell repertoires in COVID-19. Study information: Some COVID-19 samples were acute and others convalescent; all came from the United States, Italy and Spain. In each case, the material was cDNA or gDNA derived from T cells, B-cell-depleted T cells, or PBMCs.

The length of the CDR3 is 15 residues. V was shortened by 5 bases and J by 4 bases, with 14 bases between the two germline ends. Germline V gene sequence: CDR1 MDHEN, CDR2 SYDVKM. Original analysis: Reference gene primers were amplified, and this amplification served to estimate nucleated cell counts. Data came from immunoSEQ multiplex PCR; TCRdb stores just in-frame clones and leaves some out. V, J and clone size reflect that table, while D and trimming were determined from the DNA. The sample holds 60,000 to 65,000 clones, 75% to 95% seen once. The chain carries TRBV28 and TRBJ2-2, with D possibly TRBD1 on 5 matching bases. This TCR derives from a woman older than 75 with active COVID-19. Input material: peripheral blood. The CDR3 sequence: CASSQIGARTGELFF. The CDR3 DNA is TGTGCCAGCAGTCAGATAGGGGCTCGCACCGGGGAGCTGTTTTTT.